A single sample is the source of the 27 T cell receptor beta chains below, sequenced in a study of response to subunit inactivated influenza vaccine. TCRdb independently ran MiXCR on the RT-PCR reads; one entry per CDR3 protein. The sample consists of approximately 700,000 distinct CDR3 sequences, about a sixth of them appearing once. The input for sequencing was PBMCs from blood, taken about 12 days after vaccination. The receptors here all came from a man between 45 and 60 years old who received an inactivated influenza vaccine.

This clonotype was found a few times. The gene calls are TRBV29-1 and TRBJ2-7; D assignment may be TRBD1 or TRBD2 (6 bases each). This CDR3 is built from 14 residues. The V gene's germline CDR1 is SQVTM and CDR2 ANQGSEA. Trimming left V 5 bases short and J 10 bases short, with 24 bases between. CDR3 in amino acids: CSVMVGQGTPPQYF. The DNA for the CDR3 is TGCAGCGTTATGGTAGGGCAGGGGACTCCTCCCCAGTACTTC.

This clonotype appeared a few times. The J gene is TRBJ1-6, the V gene TRBV5-1; the D gene is possibly TRBD1 (5 bases). CDR3 length: 17 residues. In germline, CDR1 is SGHRS, CDR2 YFSETQ. The V and J ends lost 4 bases and 0 bases respectively, with 14 bases between them. The CDR3 DNA reads as TGCGCCAGCAGCCCCTTGGGGGAGAGCTCCTATAATTCACCCCTCCACTTT. This translates into CASSPLGESSYNSPLHF.

The chain carries TRBV7-9 and TRBJ1-6; tentatively, D is TRBD1 (5 bases). Germline CDR1 reads SEHNR; CDR2 reads FQNEAQ (reference sequence). V was cut by 6 bases and J by 11 bases, with 17 bases left in between. This CDR3 is 14 amino acids long. CDR3 nucleotide sequence: TGTGCCAGCAGTTTCCGGGACGCTCCTACACCCCTCCACTTT. Its protein is CASSFRDAPTPLHF. Looking up the rest from reference TRBV7-9 and TRBJ1-6 gives the full variable domain: DTGVSQNPRHKITKRGQNVTFRCDPISEHNRLYWYRQTLGQGPEFLTYFQNEAQLEKSRLLSDRFSAERPKGSFSTLEIQRTEQGDSAMYLCASSFRDAPTPLHFGNGTRLTVT.

This chain joins TRBV4-1 and TRBJ1-1; D not certain. Deletions cut 1 base from V and 0 bases from J, with 9 bases between. The CDR3 loop spans 15 amino acids. Germline CDR1 is MGHRA and CDR2 is YSYEKL. The CDR3 nucleotides read TGCGCCAGCAGCCAAGTGCACAGTCTGAACACTGAAGCTTTCTTT. As protein: CASSQVHSLNTEAFF.

This clonotype was seen a handful of times. The rearrangement joins TRBV9 to TRBJ2-7; 9 bases line up with TRBD2. The CDR3 length is 15 residues. J gave up 2 bases and V 0 bases, and 3 bases lay outside the gene matches. The V gene's germline CDR1 is SGDLS and CDR2 YYNGEE. CDR3 sequence: CASSVEPSGAYEQYF. The CDR3, as DNA: TGTGCCAGCAGCGTAGAGCCTAGCGGGGCCTACGAGCAGTACTTC.

V is TRBV12-3 or TRBV12-4 and J is TRBJ2-7; perhaps TRBD2 as D (6 bases). The CDR3 is made up of 13 amino acids. V gave up 2 bases and J gave up 5 bases, with 10 bases separating them. The DNA for the CDR3 is TGTGCCAGCAGTTTACCGGGGGTCGACGAGCAGTACTTC. It is translated as CASSLPGVDEQYF.

A few counts support this clonotype. The rearrangement links TRBV12-3 or TRBV12-4 to TRBJ2-2; D is uncertain. The CDR3 contains 15 residues. The V and J ends lost 10 bases and 0 bases respectively, with 15 bases between them. Here the CDR3 DNA reads TGTGCCACCCCGATGGAGACCTCGAACACCGGGGAGCTGTTTTTT. This sequence encodes CATPMETSNTGELFF.

A few counts support this clonotype. This chain joins TRBV29-1 and TRBJ1-3, with 8 bases fitting TRBD1. The CDR3 runs 14 residues. The germline CDR1 and CDR2 sequences are SQVTM and ANQGSEA. The junction had 6 bases not matched to a gene; V was cut back by 4 bases and J by 4 bases. CDR3 sequence: CSVGDGTGGNTIYF. CDR3 in DNA: TGCAGCGTTGGGGATGGGACAGGCGGAAACACCATATATTTT.

The chain couples TRBV4-3 to TRBJ2-5; D remains ambiguous. V was shortened by 0 bases and J by 7 bases, with 9 bases between the two germline ends. The CDR3 is 13 residues long. The germline V gene has CDR1 LGHNA and CDR2 YSLEER. CDR3 amino acids: CASSQDRTGTQYF. The DNA for the CDR3 is TGCGCCAGCAGCCAAGATCGGACGGGGACCCAGTACTTC.

The rearrangement joins TRBV18 to TRBJ2-2; 8 nucleotides agree with TRBD1. Trimming at V came to 3 bases and at J to 6 bases, leaving 6 bases not matched to a gene. This CDR3 region has 15 residues. Germline V gene lookup returns CDR1 KGHSH and CDR2 LQKENI. The CDR3 loop is CASSPDRVLAGELFF. As DNA, the CDR3 is TGTGCCAGCTCACCGGACAGGGTACTCGCCGGGGAGCTGTTTTTT. Filled out from reference TRBV18 and TRBJ2-2, the complete variable domain reads NAGVMQNPRHLVRRRGQEARLRCSPMKGHSHVYWYRQLPEEGLKFMVYLQKENIIDESGMPKERFSAEFPKEGPSILRIQQVVRGDSAAYFCASSPDRVLAGELFFGEGSRLTVL.

V gene TRBV21-1 combines with J gene TRBJ2-6; TRBD2, the table's D call, lacks a check against the DNA. TRBV21-1 is termed a pseudogene. The CDR3 consists of 19 residues. The CDR3 loop reads CASSKLRAGAFSGANVLTF. The CDR3 DNA is TGTGCCAGCAGCAAACTTAGGGCGGGAGCATTCTCTGGGGCCAACGTCCTGACTTTC.

The rearrangement joins TRBV19 to TRBJ2-1; maybe TRBD2 (6 bases). This CDR3 region has 16 residues. In germline, CDR1 is LNHDA, CDR2 SQIVND (reference sequence). V dropped 7 bases and J dropped 0 bases, with 16 bases sitting between them. This CDR3 reads CASNSLASSSYNEQFF. Here the CDR3 DNA reads TGTGCCAGTAACAGTCTAGCGTCGAGCTCCTACAATGAGCAGTTCTTC.

This clonotype was detected a few times. The chain couples TRBV4-2 to TRBJ2-2; D uncertain. Trimming took off 3 bases at V and 6 bases at J, with 14 bases between the two ends. CDR1 is LGHNA, CDR2 YNFKEQ, per germline. The CDR3 consists of 15 residues. The CDR3 nucleotides read TGTGCCAGCAGCCAGCCGACGATAGACCCCGGGGAGCTGTTTTTT. This codes for CASSQPTIDPGELFF.

Here the CDR3 reads CASSHRDRGFAEAFF. In DNA form, the CDR3 reads TGCGCCAGCAGCCATCGCGACAGGGGGTTCGCTGAAGCTTTCTTT. This chain uses TRBV4-3 with TRBJ1-1, with 9 bases that match TRBD1. V gave up 3 bases and J gave up 6 bases; unmatched junction bases: 8. Germline CDR1 is LGHNA and CDR2 is YSLEER. The CDR3 has 15 amino acids.

The rearrangement links TRBV12-3 or TRBV12-4 to TRBJ2-7; 9 bases map to TRBD1. The trim removed 5 bases at V and 4 bases at J, leaving 6 bases unmatched. The CDR3 covers 14 residues. The chain's CDR3 is CASSQQGARYEQYF. The CDR3 DNA sequence: TGTGCCAGCAGTCAACAGGGGGCGCGGTACGAGCAGTACTTC.

This clonotype was seen at least ten times. The rearrangement joins TRBV7-3 to TRBJ2-2, with a weak D call TRBD2 (6 bases). CDR1 is SGHTA and CDR2 is FQGTGA in the germline V gene. This CDR3 spans 14 amino acids. Trimming left V 5 bases short and J 6 bases short, with 13 bases between. The CDR3 sequence is CASSMGERAGELFF. Here the CDR3 DNA reads TGTGCCAGCAGCATGGGGGAGCGGGCCGGGGAGCTGTTTTTT.

The V gene is TRBV4-2, the J gene TRBJ1-5; 8 bases are a match to TRBD1. There are 14 residues in the CDR3. Trimming took 4 bases from V and 5 from J; bases not matched to a gene: 4. The germline V gene encodes CDR1 LGHNA and CDR2 YNFKEQ. DNA for the CDR3: TGTGCCAGCAGCCCCGACAGGGGATATCAGCCCCAGCATTTT. It is translated as CASSPDRGYQPQHF.

The chain has TRBV7-9 and TRBJ2-3, with a tentative D call TRBD1 (6 bases). The germline CDR1 and CDR2 sequences are SEHNR and FQNEAQ (reference sequence). The CDR3 runs to 16 residues. Deletions cut 6 bases from V and 3 bases from J, with 19 bases between. CDR3 sequence reads: CASRPEPGHGTDTQYF. CDR3 in DNA: TGTGCCAGCAGGCCTGAACCGGGACACGGGACAGATACGCAGTATTTT.

Only a few counts were recorded for this clonotype. The V and J genes are TRBV20-1 and TRBJ1-1; a weak D match, TRBD1 (6 bases). CDR1 is DFQATT, CDR2 SNEGSKA, per germline (reference sequence). The V end lost 5 bases, the J end lost 6 bases, and 13 bases lay between the germline ends. The CDR3 consists of 12 residues. The chain's CDR3 is CSARTVNPEAFF. The CDR3 nucleotides read TGCAGTGCTCGGACAGTTAACCCTGAAGCTTTCTTT.

The genes are TRBV27 and TRBJ1-1; D is unresolved. This CDR3 spans 14 amino acids. V lost 3 bases and J 5 bases, leaving 13 bases between the germline ends. Looked up from germline, CDR1 is MNHEY and CDR2 is SMNVEV (reference sequence). CDR3 DNA sequence: TGTGCCAGCAGTTTCGAGGGTGTAGTGACTGAAGCTTTCTTT. It encodes CASSFEGVVTEAFF.

This clonotype was recorded a few times. The chain is built from TRBV20-1 and TRBJ2-4; the match to TRBD2 covers 13 bases. The V gene's germline CDR1 is DFQATT and CDR2 SNEGSKA (reference sequence). The CDR3 runs 17 residues. V shed 5 bases and J 7 bases; nucleotides not matched to a gene: 14. The CDR3 nucleotides are TGCAGTGCTTCGGATACTACTAGCGGGGGGGCCTCGAACATTCAGTACTTC. As protein: CSASDTTSGGASNIQYF.

In its sample, this clonotype was seen a few times. This chain connects TRBV11-2 to TRBJ2-1; tentatively, D is TRBD1 or TRBD2 (5 bases each). V was pared by 5 bases and J by 2 bases, with 19 bases between. The CDR3 covers 17 residues. Germline CDR1 reads SGHAT; CDR2 reads FQNNGV. This chain's CDR3 is CASSPKTRDGPYNEQFF. The DNA for the CDR3 is TGTGCCAGCAGCCCTAAAACACGGGACGGCCCCTACAATGAGCAGTTCTTC. The complete variable domain, with remaining parts taken from reference TRBV11-2 and TRBJ2-1, reads EAGVAQSPRYKIIEKRQSVAFWCNPISGHATLYWYQQILGQGPKLLIQFQNNGVVDDSQLPKDRFSAERLKGVDSTLKIQPAKLEDSAVYLCASSPKTRDGPYNEQFFGPGTRLTVL.

In this sample, this clonotype turned up a few times. CDR3 loop: CASSYKTSGNYEQYF. The CDR3 DNA is TGTGCCAGCAGTTACAAGACTAGCGGGAACTACGAGCAGTACTTC. The chain uses TRBV6-2 or TRBV6-3 and TRBJ2-7; 11 nucleotides agree with TRBD2. The trim removed 2 bases at V and 3 bases at J, leaving 3 bases unmatched. The CDR3 has 15 residues. The V gene's germline CDR1 is MNHEY and CDR2 SVGEGT.

This sequence joins TRBV7-8 and TRBJ1-4; TRBD1 agrees at 7 bases. Germline loops: CDR1 SGHVS, CDR2 FQNEAQ. The trim removed 5 bases at V and 3 bases at J, leaving 6 bases unmatched. The CDR3 has 15 residues. CDR3 DNA sequence: TGTGCCAGCAGCCTAATGACAGGGTCTAATGAAAAACTGTTTTTT. Encoded protein: CASSLMTGSNEKLFF.

This clonotype has a handful of counts. The chain is built from TRBV2 and TRBJ1-1; the D gene is possibly TRBD1 (5 bases). V was clipped by 3 bases and J by 2 bases, with 13 bases between them. Germline V gene data show CDR1 as SNHLY and CDR2 as FYNNEI. CDR3 length: 15 residues. CDR3 in amino acids: CASSETWDGNTEAFF. CDR3 DNA: TGTGCCAGCAGTGAGACATGGGACGGAAACACTGAAGCTTTCTTT.

The chain carries TRBV15 and TRBJ2-7; the D gene could be TRBD1 or TRBD2 (5 bases each). Germline V gene data show CDR1 as LNHNV and CDR2 as YYDKDF (reference sequence). CDR3 length equals 15 residues. V was trimmed by 0 bases and J by 7 bases, leaving 16 bases between them. The CDR3 reads CATSRDIGTSWEQYF. The CDR3 DNA is TGTGCCACCAGCAGAGATATCGGGACCTCTTGGGAGCAGTACTTC.

The rearrangement uses TRBV5-4 and TRBJ2-3, with TRBD2 matching over 14 bases. CDR3 length: 18 amino acids. From germline, CDR1 is SGHNT and CDR2 YYREEE (reference sequence). V gave up 5 bases and J gave up 4 bases; unmatched junction bases: 12. The CDR3 sequence is CASRTGLAGARVADTQYF. CDR3 nucleotides: TGTGCCAGCAGAACGGGACTAGCGGGAGCACGGGTTGCAGATACGCAGTATTTT.